The 9 T cell receptor beta chains below were found in one sample sequenced in a study of cytomegalovirus exposure and HLA in healthy donors. The primer mix had 60 Vbeta and 13 Jbeta primers. Data came from immunoSEQ multiplex PCR; TCRdb stores just in-frame clones and leaves some out. The repertoire table contains roughly 50,000 clones. Sequenced input: PBMCs. These receptors were taken from a female donor in good health and CMV-seronegative.

The chain couples TRBV4-3 to TRBJ2-1, with 10 nucleotides matching TRBD2. CDR3 length: 19 residues. The germline gives CDR1 LGHNA, CDR2 YSLEER. Germline trimming cut 0 bases from V and 7 bases from J; bases unmatched to any gene: 15. CDR3 in DNA: TGCGCCAGCAGCCAAGATAACGTTCGGGTAGCGGGGGGAGGAAATGAGCAGTTCTTC. Its protein is CASSQDNVRVAGGGNEQFF.

The chain links TRBV6-6 to TRBJ2-7; TRBD1 might be the D (6 bases). With 5 bases removed from V and 3 bases from J, the gap between germline ends came to 14 bases. Per germline, CDR1 MNHNY and CDR2 SVGAGI (reference sequence). The CDR3 is 14 amino acids. CDR3 coding DNA: TGTGCCAGCAGTCTACCGACAGGAGTCTACGAGCAGTACTTC. The encoded protein is CASSLPTGVYEQYF.

The chain links TRBV7-9 to TRBJ2-1, with 10 bases matching TRBD2. Germline V gives CDR1 SEHNR, CDR2 FQNEAQ (reference sequence). This CDR3 is built from 15 residues. V lost 6 bases to trimming and J lost 2 bases; unmatched junction nucleotides: 4. The CDR3 sequence is CASRGSGGPYNEQFF. Here the CDR3 DNA reads TGTGCCAGCAGAGGTAGCGGGGGGCCCTACAATGAGCAGTTCTTC.

The genes are TRBV4-1 and TRBJ2-7; the D gene is possibly TRBD2 (6 bases). V lost 1 base to trimming and J lost 4 bases, with 14 bases between them. This CDR3 is 15 amino acids long. Germline CDR1 and CDR2: MGHRA and YSYEKL. The CDR3 is CASSQAVGLRYEQYF. CDR3 DNA sequence: TGCGCCAGCAGCCAAGCTGTGGGACTGAGATACGAGCAGTACTTC.

The chain recombines TRBV19 with TRBJ1-2, with 7 bases aligning to TRBD1. CDR3 length: 13 amino acids. Germline CDR1 reads LNHDA; CDR2 reads SQIVND (reference sequence). The J segment lost 4 bases and the V segment lost 5 bases, leaving 4 bases of the junction unmatched. CDR3 DNA sequence: TGTGCCAGTAGTCGACAGGGCGCCTATGGCTACACCTTC. Encoded protein: CASSRQGAYGYTF.

The V call is TRBV7-9, the J call TRBJ2-7; a possible D gene is TRBD1 (5 bases). The CDR3 runs 15 residues. Germline V gives CDR1 SEHNR, CDR2 FQNEAQ (reference sequence). The V end lost 1 base, the J end lost 3 bases, and 13 bases lay between the germline ends. CDR3 nucleotides: TGTGCCAGCAGCTTAGAGGCAGGGAAGGTCTACGAGCAGTACTTC. Encoded protein: CASSLEAGKVYEQYF.

CDR3 sequence: CASSSRRIGVEAFF. In DNA form, the CDR3 reads TGTGCCAGCAGCTCTAGAAGGATCGGGGTTGAAGCTTTCTTT. This rearrangement joins TRBV11-2 to TRBJ1-1; unclear D gene. This CDR3 has 14 amino acids. Germline V gene lookup returns CDR1 SGHAT and CDR2 FQNNGV. V was trimmed by 4 bases and J by 7 bases, leaving 16 bases between them. Drawing the rest from reference TRBV11-2 and TRBJ1-1, the complete variable domain is EAGVAQSPRYKIIEKRQSVAFWCNPISGHATLYWYQQILGQGPKLLIQFQNNGVVDDSQLPKDRFSAERLKGVDSTLKIQPAKLEDSAVYLCASSSRRIGVEAFFGQGTRLTVV.

The V and J genes are TRBV28 and TRBJ1-5; 7 bases align to TRBD1. V shed 3 bases, J shed 3 bases, and the junction held 2 bases outside the gene matches. Per the germline V gene, CDR1 is MDHEN and CDR2 is SYDVKM. CDR3 size: 14 residues. The CDR3 sequence: CASSFQGVNQPQHF. CDR3 sequence (DNA): TGTGCCAGCAGTTTTCAGGGGGTCAATCAGCCCCAGCATTTT.

The chain uses TRBV30 and TRBJ2-7, with 8 bases matching TRBD1. The CDR3 has 15 residues. Germline trimming cut 2 bases from V and 3 bases from J; bases unmatched to any gene: 9. Germline-derived CDR1 and CDR2 are GTSNPN and SVGIG (reference sequence). The CDR3 loop reads CAWSPRQGMYYEQYF. The CDR3 coding sequence is TGTGCCTGGAGTCCCCGACAGGGGATGTACTACGAGCAGTACTTC.